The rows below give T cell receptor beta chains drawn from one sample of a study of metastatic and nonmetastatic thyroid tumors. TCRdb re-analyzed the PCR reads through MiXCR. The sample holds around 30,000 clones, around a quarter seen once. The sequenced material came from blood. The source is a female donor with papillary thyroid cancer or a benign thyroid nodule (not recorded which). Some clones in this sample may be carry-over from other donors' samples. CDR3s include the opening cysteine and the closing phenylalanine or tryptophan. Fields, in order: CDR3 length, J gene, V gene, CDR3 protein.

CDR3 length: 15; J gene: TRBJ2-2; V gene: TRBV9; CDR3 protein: CASSVGVTGGGELFF
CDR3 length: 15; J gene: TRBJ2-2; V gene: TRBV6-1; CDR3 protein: CASSEQATQAGELFF
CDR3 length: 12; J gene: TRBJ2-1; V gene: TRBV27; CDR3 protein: CASSYNRGEQFF
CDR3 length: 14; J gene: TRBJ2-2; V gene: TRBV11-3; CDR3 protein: CASSTGTGAGELFF
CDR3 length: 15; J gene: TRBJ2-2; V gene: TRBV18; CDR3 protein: CASSPPRGTTGELFF
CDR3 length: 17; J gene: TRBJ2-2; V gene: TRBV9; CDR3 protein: CASSGIGQGARTGELFF
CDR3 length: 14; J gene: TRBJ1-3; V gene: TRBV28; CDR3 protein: CASSLGQTGNTIYF
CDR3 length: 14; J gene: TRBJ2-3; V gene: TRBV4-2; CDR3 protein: CASRPGQGLDTQYF
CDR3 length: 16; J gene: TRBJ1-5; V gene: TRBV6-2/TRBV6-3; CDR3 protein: CASSYSKGGRNQPQHF
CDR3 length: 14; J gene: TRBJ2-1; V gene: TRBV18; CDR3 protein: CASTVAGNFNEQFF
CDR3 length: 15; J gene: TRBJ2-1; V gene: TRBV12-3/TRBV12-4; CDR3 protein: CASRKLCTPPNEQFF
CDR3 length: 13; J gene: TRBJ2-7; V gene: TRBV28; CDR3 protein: CAGSRLLGTEQYF
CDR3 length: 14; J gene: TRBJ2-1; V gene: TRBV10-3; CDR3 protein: CAISESISDNEQFF
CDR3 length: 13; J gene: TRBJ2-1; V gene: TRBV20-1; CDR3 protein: CSPRQGGGNEQFF
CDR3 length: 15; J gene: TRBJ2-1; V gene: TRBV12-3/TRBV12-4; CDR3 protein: CASSLGHSSYNEQFF
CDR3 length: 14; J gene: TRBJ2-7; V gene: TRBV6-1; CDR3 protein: CASSNDPTTYEQYF
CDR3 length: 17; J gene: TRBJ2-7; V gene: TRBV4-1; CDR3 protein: CASSQALRDRGSYEQYF
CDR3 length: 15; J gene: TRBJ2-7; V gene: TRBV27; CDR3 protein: CASSEAGQPAYEQYF
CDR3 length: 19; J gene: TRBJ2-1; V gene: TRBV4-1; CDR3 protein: CASSHPGLAGGPGYNYQFF
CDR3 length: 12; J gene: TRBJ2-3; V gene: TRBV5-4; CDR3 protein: CASSLEGYTQYF
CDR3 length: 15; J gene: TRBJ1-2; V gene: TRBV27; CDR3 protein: CASSSDGGLGYGYTF
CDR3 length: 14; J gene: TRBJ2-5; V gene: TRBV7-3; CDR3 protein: CASSPNQGGETQYF
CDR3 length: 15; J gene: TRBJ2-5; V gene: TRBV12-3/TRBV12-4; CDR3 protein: CASSSGQVAEETQYF
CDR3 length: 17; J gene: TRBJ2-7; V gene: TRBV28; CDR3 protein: CASSLFAGGEGSYEQYF
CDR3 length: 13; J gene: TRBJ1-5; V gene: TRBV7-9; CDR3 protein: CAGRSGGNQPQHF
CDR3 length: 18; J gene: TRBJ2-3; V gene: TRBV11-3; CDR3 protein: CASSLVWRLAGGTDTQYF
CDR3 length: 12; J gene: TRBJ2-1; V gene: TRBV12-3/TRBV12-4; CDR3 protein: CASSLTGGSQIF
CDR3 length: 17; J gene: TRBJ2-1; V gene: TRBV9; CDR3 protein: CASSVEGVAAGKNEQFF
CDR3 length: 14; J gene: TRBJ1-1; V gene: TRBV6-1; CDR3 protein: CASSQGTLNTEAFF
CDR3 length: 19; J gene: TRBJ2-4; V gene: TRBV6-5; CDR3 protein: CASSYRRQSVPSAKNIQYF
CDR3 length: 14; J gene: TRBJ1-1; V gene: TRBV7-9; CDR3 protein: CASSPPGGGAEAFF
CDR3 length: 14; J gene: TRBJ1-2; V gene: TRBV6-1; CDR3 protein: CASSDPGQGYGYTF
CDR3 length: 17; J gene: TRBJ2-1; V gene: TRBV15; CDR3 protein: CANSRDRAASGWREQFF
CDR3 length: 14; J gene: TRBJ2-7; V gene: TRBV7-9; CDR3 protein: CASSRSDGPYEQYF
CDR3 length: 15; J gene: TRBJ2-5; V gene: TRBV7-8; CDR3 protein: CASSLVVGSQETQYF
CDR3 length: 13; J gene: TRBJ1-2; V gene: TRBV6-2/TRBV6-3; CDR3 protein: CASRTSSNYGYTF
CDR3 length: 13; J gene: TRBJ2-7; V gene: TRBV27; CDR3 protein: CASSLTPLHEQYF
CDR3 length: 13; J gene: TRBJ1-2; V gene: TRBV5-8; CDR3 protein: CAIWTGGDYGYTF
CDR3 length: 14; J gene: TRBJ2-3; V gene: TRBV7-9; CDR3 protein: CASSFGASTDTQYF
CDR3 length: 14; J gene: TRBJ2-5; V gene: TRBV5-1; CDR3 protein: CASSSGQGGETQYF
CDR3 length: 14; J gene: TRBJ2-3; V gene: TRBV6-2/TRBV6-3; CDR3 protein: CASSPRRATDTQYF
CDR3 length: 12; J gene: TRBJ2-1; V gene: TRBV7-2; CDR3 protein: CASSPTYNEQFF
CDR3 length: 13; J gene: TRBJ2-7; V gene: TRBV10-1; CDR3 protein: CASSDSVPTSQYF
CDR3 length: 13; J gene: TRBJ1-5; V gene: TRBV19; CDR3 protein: CASNRQNNQPQHF
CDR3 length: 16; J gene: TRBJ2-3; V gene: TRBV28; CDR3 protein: CASRRIAGGPTDTQYF
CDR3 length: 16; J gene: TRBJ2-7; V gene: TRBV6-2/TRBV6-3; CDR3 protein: CASTLAEDYRLGEQYF
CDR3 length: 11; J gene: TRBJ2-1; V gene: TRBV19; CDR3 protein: CASREAQGQFF
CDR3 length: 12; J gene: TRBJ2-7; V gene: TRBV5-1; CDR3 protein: CASGTSSYEQYF
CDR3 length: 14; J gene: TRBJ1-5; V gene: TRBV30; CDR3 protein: CAWSVGTVDQPQHF
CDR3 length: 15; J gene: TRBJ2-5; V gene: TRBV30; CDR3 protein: CAWSVIAGSSETQYF
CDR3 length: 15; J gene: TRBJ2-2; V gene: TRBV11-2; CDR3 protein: CASSERGTNTGELFF
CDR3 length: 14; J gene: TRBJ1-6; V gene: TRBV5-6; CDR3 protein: CASSSIQSNSPLHF
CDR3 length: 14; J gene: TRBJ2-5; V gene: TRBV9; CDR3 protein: CASSVEEGRGTQYF
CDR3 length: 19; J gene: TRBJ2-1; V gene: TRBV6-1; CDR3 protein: CASSEAGLAGGFHDNEQFF
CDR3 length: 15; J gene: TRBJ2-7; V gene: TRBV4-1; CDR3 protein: CASSLVGQGKYEQYF
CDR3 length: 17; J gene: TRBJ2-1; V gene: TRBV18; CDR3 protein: CASSPRRLAGREDEQFF
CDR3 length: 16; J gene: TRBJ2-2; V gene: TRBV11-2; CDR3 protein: CASSRWGREDDGELFF
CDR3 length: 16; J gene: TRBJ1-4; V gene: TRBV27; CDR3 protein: CASSSPGGIGGEKLFF
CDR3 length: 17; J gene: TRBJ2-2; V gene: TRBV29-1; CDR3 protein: CSVWKRTGAESTGELFF
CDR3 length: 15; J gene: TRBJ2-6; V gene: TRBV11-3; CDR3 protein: CASSDRGPGANVLTF